Shown below are 2 T cell receptor beta chains from a single sample sequenced in a study of blood T cells in healthy people across ages. The use of a sample-barcoded 5' primer and a J-beta primer mix characterized a second PCR of about 6 to 11 cycles. TCRdb analysed the 5' RACE reads with MiXCR anew, one entry per CDR3 protein. The sample holds hundreds of thousands of distinct CDR3 sequences; 29% are singletons and the top ten take 17%. Sequencing used blood. These receptors came from an elderly woman in good health.

This clonotype appeared a few times. The gene calls are TRBV6-2 or TRBV6-3 and TRBJ1-1, with D unresolved. CDR3 size: 15 residues. The V and J ends lost 8 bases and 0 bases respectively, with 16 bases between them. Looked up from germline, CDR1 is MNHEY and CDR2 is SVGEGT. The CDR3 nucleotides read TGTGCCAGCCGAGTAGACCTCCTTATGAACACTGAAGCTTTCTTT. Amino acid sequence: CASRVDLLMNTEAFF.

A remark on this clonotype: Since a much larger clone is just one base distant, this may be a read error. The CDR3 sequence: CNVDETQYF. As DNA, the CDR3 is TGCAACGTTGATGAGACCCAGTACTTC. This sequence joins TRBV29-1 and TRBJ2-5; D is undetermined. The V gene's germline CDR1 is SQVTM and CDR2 ANQGSEA. This CDR3 comprises 9 residues.